The sequence of this TCR beta chain was determined in a study of T cells in Graves' hyperthyroidism and ophthalmopathy. Study background: Peripheral blood samples were taken at initial diagnosis, prior to any treatment.

It was RNA transcripts that yielded the amplified TCR beta CDR3 regions. With the HTBI primer set, the TCR CDR3 went through a first round of RT-PCR. In TCRdb, the multiplex PCR reads were re-called with MiXCR into one record per CDR3 protein. The data show 40,000 to 60,000 distinct CDR3 sequences, 48% seen once. The origin of this receptor is a woman aged 45-65 years with Graves' ophthalmopathy. The specimen sequenced was blood.

This CDR3 reads CASSFYISGGTGKYNEQFF. The CDR3 region has the DNA TGTGCCAGCAGCTTCTACATCTCGGGAGGGACAGGGAAATACAATGAGCAGTTCTTC. J is TRBJ2-1 and V is TRBV25-1, with D perhaps matching TRBD1 (9 bases). Germline values: CDR1 MGHDK, CDR2 SYGVNS. Trimming shortened V by 6 bases and J by 4 bases, and 28 bases separated the two germline ends. The CDR3 covers 19 residues.